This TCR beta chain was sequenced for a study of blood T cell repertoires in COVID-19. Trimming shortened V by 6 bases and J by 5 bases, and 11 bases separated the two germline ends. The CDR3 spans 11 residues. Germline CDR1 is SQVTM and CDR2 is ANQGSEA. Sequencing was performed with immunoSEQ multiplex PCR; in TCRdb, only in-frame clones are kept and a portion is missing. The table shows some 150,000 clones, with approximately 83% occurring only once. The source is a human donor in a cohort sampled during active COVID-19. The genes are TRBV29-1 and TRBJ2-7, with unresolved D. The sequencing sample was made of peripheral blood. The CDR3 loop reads CSVYSFDEQYF. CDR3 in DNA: TGCAGCGTGTATTCGTTTGACGAGCAGTACTTC.